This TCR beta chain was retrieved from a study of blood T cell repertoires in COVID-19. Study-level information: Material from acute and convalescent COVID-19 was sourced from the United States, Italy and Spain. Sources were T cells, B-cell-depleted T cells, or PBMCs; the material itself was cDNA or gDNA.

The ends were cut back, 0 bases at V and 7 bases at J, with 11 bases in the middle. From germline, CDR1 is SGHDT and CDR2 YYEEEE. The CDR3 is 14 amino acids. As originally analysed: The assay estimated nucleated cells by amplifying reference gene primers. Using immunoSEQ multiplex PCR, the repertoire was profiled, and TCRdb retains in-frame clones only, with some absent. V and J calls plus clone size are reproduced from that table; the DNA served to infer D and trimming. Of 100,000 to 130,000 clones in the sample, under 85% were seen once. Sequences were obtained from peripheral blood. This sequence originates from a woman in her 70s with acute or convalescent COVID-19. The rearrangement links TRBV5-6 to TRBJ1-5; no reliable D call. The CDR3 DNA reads TGTGCCAGCAGCTTGGGCTCGGGTACCCAGCCCCAGCATTTT. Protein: CASSLGSGTQPQHF.